This T cell receptor beta chain appears in the sequencing data of a study of blood T cells in healthy people across ages. Study outcomes and limitations: More naive CD4+ cells and higher diversity were found in long-lived than in aged donors. Among T cells, TCR beta diversity per million cells dropped roughly linearly as age rose.

Germline V gene data show CDR1 as LGHDT and CDR2 as YNNKEL (reference sequence). This CDR3 has 16 amino acids. Trimming removed 1 base at V and 1 base at J, with 11 bases between. Samples each yielded at least 5.5 micrograms of total RNA. Next came a second PCR, run for about 7 to 11 cycles, which used a sample-barcoded 5' primer along with a J-beta primer mix. Each cDNA molecule was tagged by a template-switch adaptor with 12 random nucleotides. One entry per CDR3 protein results from TCRdb running MiXCR on the 5' RACE reads. The sample yields about 620,000 distinct CDR3 sequences, 40% to 65% seen once. This clonotype has ten or more counts. What it binds is unknown.

This chain connects TRBV3-1 to TRBJ1-5, with a tentative D call TRBD1 (6 bases). The material sequenced was blood. The clonotype originates from a woman over 75 in good health. The CDR3 bases are TGTGCCAGCAGCCAAGGGAGCAGGGGAAGCAATCAGCCCCAGCATTTT. This encodes CASSQGSRGSNQPQHF. The entire variable domain, with the rest obtained from reference TRBV3-1 and TRBJ1-5, is as follows: DTAVSQTPKYLVTQMGNDKSIKCEQNLGHDTMYWYKQDSKKFLKIMFSYNNKELIINETVPNRFSPKSPDKAHLNLHINSLELGDSAVYFCASSQGSRGSNQPQHFGDGTRLSIL.